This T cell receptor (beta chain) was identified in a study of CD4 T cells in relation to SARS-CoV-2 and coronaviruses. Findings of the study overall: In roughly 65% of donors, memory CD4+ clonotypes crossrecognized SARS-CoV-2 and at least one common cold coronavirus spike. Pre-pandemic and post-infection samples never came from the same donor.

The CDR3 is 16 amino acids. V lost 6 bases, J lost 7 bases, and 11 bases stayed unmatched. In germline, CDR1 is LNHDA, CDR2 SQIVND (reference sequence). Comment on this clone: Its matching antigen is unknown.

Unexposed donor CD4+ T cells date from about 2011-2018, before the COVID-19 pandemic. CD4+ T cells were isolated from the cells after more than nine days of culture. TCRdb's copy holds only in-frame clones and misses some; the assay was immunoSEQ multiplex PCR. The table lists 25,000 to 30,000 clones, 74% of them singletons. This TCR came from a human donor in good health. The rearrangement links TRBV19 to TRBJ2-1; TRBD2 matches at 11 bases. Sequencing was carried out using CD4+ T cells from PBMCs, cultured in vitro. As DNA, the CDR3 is TGTGCCAGTAGAAAACCCGGGGCTAGCGGGGGGAATGAGCAGTTCTTC. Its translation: CASRKPGASGGNEQFF.